Described below is a single T cell receptor beta chain sequence and its context. Everyone who took part was about 18 to 89 years old, and they came from about two dozen US areas. Cohorts were assigned according to the clinical history that participants reported. The CDR3 spans 12 residues. CDR1 and CDR2 (germline): PRHDT, FYEKMQ (reference sequence). V shed 0 bases and J 15 bases; nucleotides not matched to a gene: 2. The data stem from a study of blood T cell repertoires in COVID-19. Across the study: Sample material is recorded as cDNA or gDNA derived from T cells, B-cell-depleted T cells, or PBMCs.

Source study methods: The assay estimated nucleated cells by amplifying reference gene primers. TCRdb keeps only in-frame clones here, not all; method: immunoSEQ multiplex PCR. The DNA gave D and trimming, while V, J and clone size come from that table. Of about 200,000 clones listed, more than 80% were seen once; the top ten hold 1.2%. Specimen: PBMCs or T cells enriched from blood (not recorded which). The source of this sequence is a man younger than 45 who had recovered from COVID-19. This chain links TRBV13 with TRBJ2-1; 10 nucleotides align to TRBD1. CDR3 DNA sequence: TGTGCCAGCAGCTTAGGGTGGGACAGGGGGTTCTTC. This sequence encodes CASSLGWDRGFF.